This T cell receptor beta chain was identified in a study of blood T cell repertoires in COVID-19. Libraries were prepared by immunoSEQ multiplex PCR; TCRdb keeps only in-frame clonotypes and omits some of them. This table has 200,000 to 250,000 clones, 80% to 90% appearing once. Those enrolled, adults aged roughly 18 to 95 years, came from about 24 US areas. Participant-given clinical history determined each cohort assignment. This sequence was found in a woman younger than 45 who had been exposed to COVID-19. The sequencing sample was made of PBMCs or T cells enriched from blood (not recorded which).

CDR3 loop: CASSLNRGGKNIQYF. The CDR3 region has the DNA TGCGCCAGCAGCTTGAACAGGGGAGGCAAAAACATTCAGTACTTC. This sequence joins TRBV5-1 and TRBJ2-4; the D gene is possibly TRBD1 (7 bases). The V gene lost 1 base and the J gene lost 3 bases, with 11 bases spanning the gap. The CDR3 has 15 amino acids. In germline, CDR1 is SGHRS, CDR2 YFSETQ.